The present T cell receptor beta chain was sequenced within a study of Ad26.COV2.S vaccination and SARS-CoV-2 variants (dated by TCRdb to about 2021). The study in broad terms: Sequencing of the TCRbeta repertoire served to evaluate the specificity and breadth of SARS-CoV-2-reactive T cell receptors following Ad26.COV2.S vaccination. The TCR-sequenced set comprised about 32 samples: around 20 Ad26.COV2.S vaccine recipients, 5 placebo recipients and 8 SARS-CoV-2 convalescent individuals.

In regard to this clone: Its target antigen remains unknown. Per-nucleotide qualities are absent, and no much larger clonotype sits a single base away.

The immunoSEQ Assay was the method used to sequence TCRbeta CDR3 regions. After extraction, genomic DNA underwent amplification by bias-controlled multiplex PCR, followed by high-throughput sequencing. In the source study's methods: To quantify the absolute abundance of every unique TCRbeta CDR3 region, sequences were collapsed and filtered. T cell fraction was estimated by normalizing TCRbeta template counts to usable DNA, with usable DNA measured through amplification of reference genes found in all nucleated cells. Repertoire TCRs were annotated as SARS-CoV-2-specific when V gene, CDR3 amino acid sequence and J gene were exactly matched to a known reactive TCR set. The reference SARS-CoV-2 TCR set came from MIRA and was filtered for enrichment in COVID-19-positive ImmuneCODE repertoires, removing public or cross-reactive TCRs. Using the MIRA antigens, annotated TCRs were further analysed by specific ORF or by position within an ORF. Breadth was defined as the number of annotated unique rearrangements divided by the total number of unique productive rearrangements, and depth was defined as the summed frequency of the annotated unique rearrangements. Two-sided Wilcoxon rank-sum tests were applied when comparing TCR breadth between groups. The immuneACCESS repertoire file appears here via TCRdb, limited to in-frame rearrangements. These files lack a portion of the clones; in checked studies, under half of the deficit traces to unresolved V genes, and the cause of the others is not known. V, J and clone size were drawn from that table, and D and trimming were deduced from the DNA. The sample data list about 350,000 clones, and just over 90% of these were observed just once. 3% to 5% of the sample lies in the top ten.

Explained via the paper, the time point label denotes: individuals recovered from natural SARS-CoV-2 infection. Including the terminal cysteine and phenylalanine, the CDR3 comprises 14 residues. Left in the record is the CDR3 DNA by itself, 42 bases read in frame from the first base. Between the V and J ends, shortened by 0 bases and 0 bases respectively, the junction contains 5 bases. Overall study outcomes, separate from this receptor: Vaccine and placebo recipients had similar non-spike TCR breadth, a finding consistent with the vaccine containing only spike. Ad26.COV2.S recipients had higher spike-specific TCR breadth than placebo recipients (P = 0.0014). After vaccination, spike-specific CD8+ and CD4+ T cell responses were reported to show substantial breadth. According to the authors, total T cell responses may have been underestimated by the TCR breadth and depth analyses.

The input for sequencing was peripheral blood, taken after recovery from COVID-19. The chain is encoded by TRBV23-1 joined to TRBJ1-2; the D gene is perhaps TRBD1, on 5 matching bases. TRBV23-1 is assigned to the ORF class and has an uncertain function. This sequence was found in a human donor who had recovered from COVID-19. Read as DNA, the sequence is TGCGCCAGCAGTCAATCGGGACCTAACTATGGCTACACCTTC. Translated, this is CASSQSGPNYGYTF.